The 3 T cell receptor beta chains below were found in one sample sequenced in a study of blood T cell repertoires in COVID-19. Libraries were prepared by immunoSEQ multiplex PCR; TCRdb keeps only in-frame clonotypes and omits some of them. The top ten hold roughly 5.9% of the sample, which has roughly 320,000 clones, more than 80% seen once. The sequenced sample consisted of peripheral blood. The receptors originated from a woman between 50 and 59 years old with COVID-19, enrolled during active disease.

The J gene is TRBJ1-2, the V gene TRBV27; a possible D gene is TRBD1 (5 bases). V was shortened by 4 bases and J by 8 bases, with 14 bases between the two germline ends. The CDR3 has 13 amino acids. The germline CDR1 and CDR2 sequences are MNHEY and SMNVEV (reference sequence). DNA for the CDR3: TGTGCCAGCAGTTCTCTCAGGGCTCCCGGCTACACCTTC. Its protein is CASSSLRAPGYTF.

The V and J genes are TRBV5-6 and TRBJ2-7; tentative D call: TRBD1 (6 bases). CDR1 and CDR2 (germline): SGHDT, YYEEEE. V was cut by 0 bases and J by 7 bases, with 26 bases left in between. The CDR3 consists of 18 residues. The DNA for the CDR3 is TGTGCCAGCAGCTTGGGCTCTTTATGGGACACCGCCTACGTTGAGCAGTACTTC. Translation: CASSLGSLWDTAYVEQYF.

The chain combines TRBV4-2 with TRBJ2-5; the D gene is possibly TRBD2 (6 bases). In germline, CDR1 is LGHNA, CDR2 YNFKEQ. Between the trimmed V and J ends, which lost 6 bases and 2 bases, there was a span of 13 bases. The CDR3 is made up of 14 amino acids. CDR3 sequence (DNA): TGTGCCAGCAGGGTGTTTGGGGGGCAAGAGACCCAGTACTTC. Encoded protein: CASRVFGGQETQYF.